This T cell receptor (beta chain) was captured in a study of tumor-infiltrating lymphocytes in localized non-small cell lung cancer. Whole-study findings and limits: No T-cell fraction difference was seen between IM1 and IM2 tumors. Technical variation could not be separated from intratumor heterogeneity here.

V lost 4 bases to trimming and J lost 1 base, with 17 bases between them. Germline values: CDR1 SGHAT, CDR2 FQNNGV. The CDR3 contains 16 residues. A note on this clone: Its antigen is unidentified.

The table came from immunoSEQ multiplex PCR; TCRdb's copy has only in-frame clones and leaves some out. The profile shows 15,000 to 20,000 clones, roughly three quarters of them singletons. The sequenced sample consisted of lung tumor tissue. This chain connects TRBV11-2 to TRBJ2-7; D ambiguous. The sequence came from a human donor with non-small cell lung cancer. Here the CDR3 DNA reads TGTGCCAGCAGCTCCCCGGACGGCGCCCGTTCCTACGAGCAGTACTTC. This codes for CASSSPDGARSYEQYF.